This T cell receptor beta chain was identified during a study of T-cell memory formation after mild COVID-19. Study-wide background: TCR clusters were mostly confined to one donor each.

TCRdb passed the 5' RACE reads through MiXCR, listing each CDR3 protein once. The sample includes about 450,000 distinct CDR3 sequences, 20% to 30% of them seen just once. Overall study results and limits: CD4/CD8 balance characterized clones contracting day 15 to 85, and CD4+ skew characterized later expanders.

Turning to this clonotype: Its antigen remains unknown.

Deletions cut 0 bases from V and 5 bases from J, with 14 bases between. Germline V gives CDR1 SGHVS, CDR2 FNYEAQ. The CDR3 has 15 amino acids. The TCR originated in an adult woman who had mild COVID-19 (a few samples of this study predate the infection). Cell type and time point are not known. The V gene is TRBV7-6, the J gene TRBJ2-7; possibly TRBD1 for D (6 bases). What was sequenced was PBMCs or a T cell subset sorted from them (not recorded which). The CDR3 here is CASSLAQGKFDEQYF. CDR3 nucleotide sequence: TGTGCCAGCAGCTTAGCTCAGGGGAAGTTCGACGAGCAGTACTTC.